This T cell receptor (beta chain) originates from a study of post-analysis software for immune sequencing data. Study context: The cohort encompassed relapsing-remitting, secondary progressive and progressive-relapsing multiple sclerosis disease courses. Study findings and constraints: TRBV segments more frequent in patients than in controls numbered roughly 5 and included TRBV5-6, TRBV5-1 and TRBV20-1. Diversity measured as normalized Chao1 was significantly lower in multiple sclerosis patients than in controls. Strong co-clustering by F measure was evident for samples that had been prepared in the same batch.

Unique molecular identifiers were present in the TCR beta cDNA libraries. A population of 1 to 10 million T cells gave rise to roughly 500,000 cDNA molecules. TCRdb ran MiXCR on the PCR reads and lists one entry per CDR3 protein. The sample shows some 700,000 distinct CDR3 sequences, 59% of them seen only once. As for this clonotype: As yet, its antigen is unknown.

The CDR3 contains 14 residues. Per the germline V gene, CDR1 is LGHNA and CDR2 is YSLEER. V lost 0 bases, J lost 4 bases, and 9 bases lay in between. The sequenced material came from blood. The chain couples TRBV4-3 to TRBJ1-2; D is unclear. This sequence was found in a girl under 10 years old with multiple sclerosis. The CDR3 DNA reads TGCGCCAGCAGCCAAGAATTATCCGCCTATGGCTACACCTTC. Its translation is CASSQELSAYGYTF.